The entry that follows covers one T cell receptor beta chain sequence. Its antigen is unknown. The CDR3 covers 15 residues. V lost 5 bases to trimming and J lost 3 bases; unmatched junction nucleotides: 6. Germline CDR1 and CDR2: MDHEN and SYDVKM. The data were taken from a study of cytomegalovirus exposure and HLA in healthy donors. About the study: An earlier analysis identified 117 million unique TCR beta sequences in 150 million to 200 million T cells.

Primers included in the PCR were 60 Vbeta and 13 Jbeta primers. Sequencing was performed with immunoSEQ multiplex PCR; in TCRdb, only in-frame clones are kept and a portion is missing. This sample contains 100,000 to 150,000 clones. General study results and limits: Researchers had no immune exposure information except CMV serostatus available.

The receptor was derived from a middle-aged woman in good health and CMV-seronegative. What was sequenced was PBMCs. The genes are TRBV28 and TRBJ2-2, with 7 positions matching TRBD1. CDR3: CASSPGGSDTGELFF. The CDR3 coding sequence is TGTGCCAGCAGTCCAGGGGGTTCGGACACCGGGGAGCTGTTTTTT.